This T cell receptor beta chain was found in a study of blood T cell repertoires in COVID-19. About the research overall: Some COVID-19 samples were acute and others convalescent; all came from the United States, Italy and Spain. The cDNA or gDNA used as material had been derived from T cells, B-cell-depleted T cells, or PBMCs.

Per the study methods: Reference gene primers were amplified, and this amplification served to estimate nucleated cell counts. Measured with immunoSEQ multiplex PCR; TCRdb has only the in-frame clones, and not every one. D and trimming were read from the DNA, whereas the V and J calls and clone size are those reported in that table. The data hold under 200,000 clones, with around 86% observed a single time. Germline-derived CDR1 and CDR2 are PRHDT and FYEKMQ (reference sequence). V trimming: 5 bases; J trimming: 1 base; junction bases outside the gene matches: 5. This CDR3 has 15 residues. The sequenced material came from peripheral blood. J is TRBJ1-1 and V is TRBV13; 9 positions match TRBD1. The sequence was collected from a man in his fifties or sixties with acute or convalescent COVID-19. The CDR3 sequence: CASSPTGQGNTEAFF. The CDR3 coding sequence is TGTGCCAGCAGCCCCACGGGACAGGGGAACACTGAAGCTTTCTTT.